Below, one T cell receptor beta chain is given with its context. What it recognizes is unknown. The protocol was immunoSEQ multiplex PCR, while the TCRdb copy is restricted to in-frame clones and leaves out a portion. The sample has about 100,000 clones, 70% to 90% seen once; the top ten hold approximately 2.8%. These data belong to a study of T cell responses to AZD1222 COVID-19 vaccine. Study-wide results and caveats: After two AZD1222 doses, spike-specific TCR breadth and depth rose versus day 0.

The sequencing used peripheral blood, collected on day 0 of AZD1222 vaccination. This TCR was sampled from an adult in good health.

The CDR3 bases are TGTGCCAGCACGAACGGGAGGGCCGGCTACGAGCAGTACTTC. Translation: CASTNGRAGYEQYF. The rearrangement uses TRBV27 and TRBJ2-7, with TRBD2 matching over 8 bases. Germline V gene sequence: CDR1 MNHEY, CDR2 SMNVEV (reference sequence). The trim removed 7 bases at V and 3 bases at J, leaving 8 bases unmatched. This CDR3 spans 14 amino acids.